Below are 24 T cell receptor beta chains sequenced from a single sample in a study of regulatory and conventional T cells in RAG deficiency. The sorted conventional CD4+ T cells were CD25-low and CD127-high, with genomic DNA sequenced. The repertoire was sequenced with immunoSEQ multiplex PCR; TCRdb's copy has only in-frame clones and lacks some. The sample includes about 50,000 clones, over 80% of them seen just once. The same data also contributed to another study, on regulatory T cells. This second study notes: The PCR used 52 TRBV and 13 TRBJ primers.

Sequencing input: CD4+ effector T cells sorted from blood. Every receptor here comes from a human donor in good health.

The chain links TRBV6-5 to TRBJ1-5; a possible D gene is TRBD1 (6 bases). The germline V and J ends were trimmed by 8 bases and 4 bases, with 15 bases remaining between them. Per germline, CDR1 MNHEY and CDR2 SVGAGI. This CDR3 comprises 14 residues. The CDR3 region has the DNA TGTGCCAGCTTCTCCCAGGGGACTAATCAGCCCCAGCATTTT. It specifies CASFSQGTNQPQHF.

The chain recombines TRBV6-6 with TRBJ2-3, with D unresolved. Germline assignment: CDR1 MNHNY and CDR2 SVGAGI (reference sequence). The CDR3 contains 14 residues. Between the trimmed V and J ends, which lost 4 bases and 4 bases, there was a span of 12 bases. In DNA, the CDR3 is TGTGCCAGCAGTTTGGCAGTGTTTCCAGATACGCAGTATTTT. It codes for CASSLAVFPDTQYF.

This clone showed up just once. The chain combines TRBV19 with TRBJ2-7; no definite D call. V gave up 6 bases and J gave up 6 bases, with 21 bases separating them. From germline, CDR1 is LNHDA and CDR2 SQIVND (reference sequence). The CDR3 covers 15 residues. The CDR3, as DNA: TGTGCCAGTAGGGCCCCCGCGAGGACCACTGGCGAGCAGTACTTC. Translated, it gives CASRAPARTTGEQYF. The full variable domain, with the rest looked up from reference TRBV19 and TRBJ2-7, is DGGITQSPKYLFRKEGQNVTLSCEQNLNHDAMYWYRQDPGQGLRLIYYSQIVNDFQKGDIAEGYSVSREKKESFPLTVTSAQKNPTAFYLCASRAPARTTGEQYFGPGTRLTVT.

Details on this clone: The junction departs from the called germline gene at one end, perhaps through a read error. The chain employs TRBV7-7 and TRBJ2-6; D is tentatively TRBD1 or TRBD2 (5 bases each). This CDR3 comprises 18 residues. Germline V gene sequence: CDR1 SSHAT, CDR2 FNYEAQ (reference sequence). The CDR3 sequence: CASSPGWGPSSGANVLTF. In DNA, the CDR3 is TGTGCTAGCAGCCCAGGGTGGGGACCAAGCTCTGGGGCCAACGTCCTGACTTTC.

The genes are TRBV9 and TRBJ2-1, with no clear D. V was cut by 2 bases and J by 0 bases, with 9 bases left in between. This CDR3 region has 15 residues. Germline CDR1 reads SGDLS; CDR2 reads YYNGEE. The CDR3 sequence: CASSVGQSSYNEQFF. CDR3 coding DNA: TGTGCCAGCAGCGTTGGGCAGAGCTCCTACAATGAGCAGTTCTTC.

CDR3 DNA: TGTGCCAGCAGGCTCCGGGACAGGGGCTTAGATACGCAGTATTTT. Amino acids: CASRLRDRGLDTQYF. The chain joins TRBV6-5 to TRBJ2-3; TRBD1 agrees at 10 bases. This CDR3 is 15 amino acids long. Germline CDR1 MNHEY, CDR2 SVGAGI. After removal of 6 bases from V and 5 bases from J, the junction contained 8 bases not matched to a gene.

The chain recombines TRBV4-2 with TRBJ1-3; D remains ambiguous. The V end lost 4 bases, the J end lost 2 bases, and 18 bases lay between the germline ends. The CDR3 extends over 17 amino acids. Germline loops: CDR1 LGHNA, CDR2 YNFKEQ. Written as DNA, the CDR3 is TGTGCCAGCAGCCGAGAGGGATCTGACGGAGCTGGAAACACCATATATTTT. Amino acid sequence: CASSREGSDGAGNTIYF.

The CDR3 nucleotides are TGTGCCAGCAGTGTTGCGGGCCTAAACTCCTACGAGCAGTACTTC. This sequence encodes CASSVAGLNSYEQYF. This chain joins TRBV6-1 and TRBJ2-7; D may be TRBD2 (5 bases). The germline V gene has CDR1 MNHNS and CDR2 SASEGT. The length of the CDR3 is 15 residues. V was cut by 4 bases and J by 0 bases, with 13 bases left in between.

DNA for the CDR3: TGTGCCTGGTATGGGGACAGGAGAAACGGGGGGAATCAGCCCCAGCATTTT. Translating it yields CAWYGDRRNGGNQPQHF. The genes are TRBV30 and TRBJ1-5; 8 positions match TRBD1. From germline, CDR1 is GTSNPN and CDR2 SVGIG (reference sequence). After removal of 5 bases from V and 4 bases from J, the junction contained 16 bases not matched to a gene. The CDR3 is made up of 17 amino acids.

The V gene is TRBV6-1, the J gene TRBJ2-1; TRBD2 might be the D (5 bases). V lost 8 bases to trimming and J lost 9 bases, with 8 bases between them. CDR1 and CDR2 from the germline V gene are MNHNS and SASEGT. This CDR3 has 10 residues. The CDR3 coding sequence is TGTGCCAGCGGGGAGCCTGAGCAGTTCTTC. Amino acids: CASGEPEQFF.

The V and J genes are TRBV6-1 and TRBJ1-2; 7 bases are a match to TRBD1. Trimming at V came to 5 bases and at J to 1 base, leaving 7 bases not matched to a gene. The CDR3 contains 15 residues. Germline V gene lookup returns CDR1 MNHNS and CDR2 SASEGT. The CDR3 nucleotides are TGTGCCAGCAGTTTATCGGACAGGTATAACTATGGCTACACCTTC. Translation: CASSLSDRYNYGYTF.

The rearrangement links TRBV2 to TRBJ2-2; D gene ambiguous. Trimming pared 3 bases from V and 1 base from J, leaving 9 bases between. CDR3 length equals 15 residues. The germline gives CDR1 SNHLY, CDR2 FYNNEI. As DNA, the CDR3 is TGTGCCAGCAGTGAGCAGCCTGGGAACACCGGGGAGCTGTTTTTT. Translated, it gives CASSEQPGNTGELFF.

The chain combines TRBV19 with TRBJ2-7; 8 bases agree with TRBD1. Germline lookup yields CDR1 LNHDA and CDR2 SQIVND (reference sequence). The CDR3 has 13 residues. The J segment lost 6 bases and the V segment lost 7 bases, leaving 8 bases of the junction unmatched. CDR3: CASTVAGGFEQYF. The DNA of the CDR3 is TGTGCCAGTACCGTGGCAGGGGGCTTCGAGCAGTACTTC.

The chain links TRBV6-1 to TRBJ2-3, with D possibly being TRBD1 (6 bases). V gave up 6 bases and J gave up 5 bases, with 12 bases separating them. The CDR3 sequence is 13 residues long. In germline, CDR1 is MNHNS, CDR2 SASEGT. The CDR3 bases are TGTGCCAGCAGGGTAAACAGGGTAGATACGCAGTATTTT. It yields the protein CASRVNRVDTQYF.

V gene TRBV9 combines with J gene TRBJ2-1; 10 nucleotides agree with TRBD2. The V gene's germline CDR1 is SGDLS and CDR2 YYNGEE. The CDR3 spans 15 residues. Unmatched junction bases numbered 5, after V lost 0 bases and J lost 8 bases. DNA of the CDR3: TGTGCCAGCAGCGTAGAGGGGACTAGCGCTTATGAGCAGTTCTTC. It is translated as CASSVEGTSAYEQFF.

CDR3 sequence: CASKRGRAVYEQYF. CDR3 nucleotide sequence: TGTGCCAGCAAACGCGGGAGGGCCGTCTACGAGCAGTACTTC. This sequence joins TRBV5-8 and TRBJ2-7, with 9 bases that match TRBD2. The germline gives CDR1 SGHTS, CDR2 YDEGEE. This CDR3 region has 14 residues. The ends lost 6 bases at V and 3 bases at J; junction bases unmatched: 7.

CDR3 sequence reads: CASSRDRGEKLFF. The CDR3 coding sequence is TGTGCCAGCAGTCGGGACAGGGGGGAAAAACTGTTTTTT. The genes are TRBV28 and TRBJ1-4; 11 nucleotides line up with TRBD1. The germline CDR1 and CDR2 sequences are MDHEN and SYDVKM. The CDR3 extends over 13 amino acids. V dropped 5 bases and J dropped 8; count of bases not matched to a gene: 1.

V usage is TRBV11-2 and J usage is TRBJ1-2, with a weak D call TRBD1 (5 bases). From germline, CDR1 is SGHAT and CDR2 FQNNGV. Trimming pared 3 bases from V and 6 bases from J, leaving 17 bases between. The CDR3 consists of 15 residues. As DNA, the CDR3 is TGTGCCAGCAGCTTTCTGGGACTCCGGGGAGATGGCTACACCTTC. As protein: CASSFLGLRGDGYTF.

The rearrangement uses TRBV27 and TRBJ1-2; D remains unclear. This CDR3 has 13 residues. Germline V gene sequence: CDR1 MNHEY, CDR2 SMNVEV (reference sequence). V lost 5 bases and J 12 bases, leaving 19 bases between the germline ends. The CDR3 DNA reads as TGTGCCAGCAGTGCCTCCGGAAGCCCCCGCCACACCTTC. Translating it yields CASSASGSPRHTF.

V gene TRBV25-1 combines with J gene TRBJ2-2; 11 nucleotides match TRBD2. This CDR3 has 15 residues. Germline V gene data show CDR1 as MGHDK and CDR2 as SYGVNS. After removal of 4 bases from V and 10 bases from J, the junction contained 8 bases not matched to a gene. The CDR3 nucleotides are TGTGCCAGCAGTGGTCTGACTAGCGGGGTGGAGGAGCTGTTTTTT. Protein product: CASSGLTSGVEELFF.

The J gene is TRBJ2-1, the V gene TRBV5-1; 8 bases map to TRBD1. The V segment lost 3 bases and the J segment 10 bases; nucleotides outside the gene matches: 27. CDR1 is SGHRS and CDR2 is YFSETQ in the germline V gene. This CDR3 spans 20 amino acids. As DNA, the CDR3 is TGCGCCAGCAGCTATGGGGGGCAGACAGGGGTAGTAGGCTTCTTTCGGGAGCAGTTCTTC. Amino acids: CASSYGGQTGVVGFFREQFF. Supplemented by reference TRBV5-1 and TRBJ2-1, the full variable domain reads KAGVTQTPRYLIKTRGQQVTLSCSPISGHRSVSWYQQTPGQGLQFLFEYFSETQRNKGNFPGRFSGRQFSNSRSEMNVSTLELGDSALYLCASSYGGQTGVVGFFREQFFGPGTRLTVL.

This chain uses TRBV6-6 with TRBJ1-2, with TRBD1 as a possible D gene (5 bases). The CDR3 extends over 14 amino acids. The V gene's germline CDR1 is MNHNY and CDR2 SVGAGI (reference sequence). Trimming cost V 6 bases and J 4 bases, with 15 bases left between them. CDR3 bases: TGTGCCAGCAGCATGGGGACCGAAATCTATGGCTACACCTTC. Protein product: CASSMGTEIYGYTF.

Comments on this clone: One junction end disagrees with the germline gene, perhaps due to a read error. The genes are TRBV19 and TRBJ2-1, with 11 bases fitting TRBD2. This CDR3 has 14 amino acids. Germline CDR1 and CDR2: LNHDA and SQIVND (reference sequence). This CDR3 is CTSSKLAGAYEQFF. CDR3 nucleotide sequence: TGTACCAGTAGTAAACTAGCGGGAGCTTATGAGCAGTTCTTC.

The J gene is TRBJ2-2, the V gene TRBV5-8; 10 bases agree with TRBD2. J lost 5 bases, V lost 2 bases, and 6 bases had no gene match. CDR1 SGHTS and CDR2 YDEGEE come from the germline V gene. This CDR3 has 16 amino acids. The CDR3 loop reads CASSFLAGVNTGELFF. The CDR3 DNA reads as TGTGCCAGCAGCTTCCTAGCGGGAGTGAATACCGGGGAGCTGTTTTTT.